This TCR beta chain was retrieved from a study of T-cell memory formation after mild COVID-19. This CDR3 has 13 residues. Germline CDR1 and CDR2: SGHTA and FQGNSA. V was trimmed by 0 bases and J by 6 bases, leaving 6 bases between them. TCRdb analysed the 5' RACE reads with MiXCR anew, one entry per CDR3 protein. The repertoire holds roughly 550,000 distinct CDR3 sequences, with roughly 22% as singletons. The sequencing sample was made of PBMCs or a T cell subset sorted from them (not recorded which). This TCR derives from an adult woman who had mild COVID-19 (a few samples of this study predate the infection). Cell type and time point are not known. The chain is built from TRBV7-2 and TRBJ2-1; unclear D gene. In DNA, the CDR3 is TGTGCCAGCAGCTTAGCGTGGATCAATGAGCAGTTCTTC. This sequence encodes CASSLAWINEQFF.